One sample yielded the 16 T cell receptor beta chains listed below, sequenced in a study of cytomegalovirus exposure and HLA in healthy donors. Amplification used 60 Vbeta primers and 13 Jbeta primers. Sequenced by immunoSEQ multiplex PCR; TCRdb stores in-frame clones only, minus some. This table holds about 190,000 clones, 75% to 90% found once. Sequencing input: PBMCs. The receptors here all came from a boy between 2 and 15 years old in good health and CMV-seronegative.

CDR3 residues: CASSAGTGGNEQFF. DNA for the CDR3: TGCGCCAGCAGCGCCGGGACAGGCGGCAATGAGCAGTTCTTC. The chain uses TRBV5-1 and TRBJ2-1; 8 bases agree with TRBD1. J gave up 6 bases and V 4 bases, and 6 bases lay outside the gene matches. Per germline, CDR1 SGHRS and CDR2 YFSETQ. This CDR3 has 14 amino acids.

The chain uses TRBV19 and TRBJ2-1, with a weak D call TRBD1 (6 bases). The ends were cut back, 1 base at V and 5 bases at J, with 15 bases in the middle. CDR1 and CDR2 (germline): LNHDA, SQIVND (reference sequence). This CDR3 is built from 16 residues. In DNA form, the CDR3 reads TGTGCCAGTAGTATAGGGAGAGGGGGATTAGACAATGAGCAGTTCTTC. Translation gives CASSIGRGGLDNEQFF.

The CDR3 loop is CASSLTMGQGIGETQYF. DNA for the CDR3: TGTGCCAGCAGCTTAACCATGGGACAGGGGATCGGAGAGACCCAGTACTTC. This rearrangement joins TRBV11-2 to TRBJ2-5; 10 bases agree with TRBD1. The CDR3 has 17 amino acids. Germline CDR1 is SGHAT and CDR2 is FQNNGV. J gave up 4 bases and V 2 bases, and 10 bases lay outside the gene matches.

V and J are TRBV27 and TRBJ1-1; D remains ambiguous. The V gene's germline CDR1 is MNHEY and CDR2 SMNVEV (reference sequence). This CDR3 spans 14 amino acids. Deletions cut 5 bases from V and 0 bases from J, with 10 bases between. The CDR3 loop reads CASSPRDLNTEAFF. Written as DNA, the CDR3 is TGTGCCAGCAGTCCCCGGGATCTGAACACTGAAGCTTTCTTT.

This clone was seen only once. The chain carries TRBV6-1 and TRBJ1-2, with 10 bases identical to TRBD1. Per germline, CDR1 MNHNS and CDR2 SASEGT. V gave up 6 bases and J gave up 2 bases; unmatched junction bases: 6. CDR3 length: 15 amino acids. The CDR3 sequence: CASSLRTGGNYGYTF. The CDR3 nucleotides read TGTGCCAGCAGCCTTAGGACAGGGGGAAACTATGGCTACACCTTC.

The chain couples TRBV20-1 to TRBJ2-1; D perhaps matches TRBD1 (6 bases). The length of the CDR3 is 11 residues. The germline gives CDR1 DFQATT, CDR2 SNEGSKA (reference sequence). The V end was cut by 1 base, the J end by 14 bases, with 12 bases between. The CDR3 bases are TGCAGTGCTAGAGTAGGACAGACGAAGTTCTTC. Its protein is CSARVGQTKFF.

J is TRBJ2-4 and V is TRBV4-1; 7 positions match TRBD1. Per germline, CDR1 MGHRA and CDR2 YSYEKL. The CDR3 is 14 amino acids. V trimming: 6 bases; J trimming: 1 base; junction bases outside the gene matches: 3. The CDR3 is CASRMDRAKNIQYF. In DNA form, the CDR3 reads TGCGCCAGCAGAATGGACAGGGCCAAAAACATTCAGTACTTC.

This chain connects TRBV29-1 to TRBJ1-2; 9 bases fit TRBD1. V lost 3 bases and J lost 7; bases outside the gene matches: 12. Germline V gene data show CDR1 as SQVTM and CDR2 as ANQGSEA. The CDR3 has 15 residues. The CDR3: CSVEGAAGQGGGYTF. CDR3 DNA: TGCAGCGTTGAGGGGGCGGCGGGACAGGGTGGTGGCTACACCTTC.

V gene TRBV6-1 combines with J gene TRBJ2-7, with D possibly matching TRBD2 (6 bases). Trimming shortened V by 8 bases and J by 3 bases, and 14 bases separated the two germline ends. The CDR3 consists of 13 residues. Germline-derived CDR1 and CDR2 are MNHNS and SASEGT. The CDR3 region has the DNA TGTGCCAGCTCTGGTCGGGAGTTCTACGAGCAGTACTTC. Protein product: CASSGREFYEQYF.

This clone was seen more than once but under ten times. The chain combines TRBV7-9 with TRBJ1-4; 8 bases agree with TRBD1. The CDR3 extends over 13 amino acids. Trimming cost V 3 bases and J 11 bases; bases outside gene matches: 5. Germline V CDR1 and CDR2: SEHNR, FQNEAQ (reference sequence). The CDR3 spells CASSFQGADKLFF. The CDR3 DNA reads as TGTGCCAGCAGCTTCCAGGGGGCTGACAAACTGTTTTTT.

The V gene is TRBV10-3, the J gene TRBJ2-1, with D possibly being TRBD2 (6 bases). V shed 3 bases and J shed 0 bases, with 12 bases lying between them. Germline V gene data show CDR1 as ENHRY and CDR2 as SYGVKD. CDR3 size: 16 residues. In DNA, the CDR3 is TGTGCCATCAGTGACAGCGGGCCCAGCTCCTACAATGAGCAGTTCTTC. Protein product: CAISDSGPSSYNEQFF.

This chain connects TRBV5-1 to TRBJ2-5; 15 nucleotides agree with TRBD2. CDR3 size: 17 residues. V trimming: 0 bases; J trimming: 5 bases; junction bases outside the gene matches: 5. CDR1 is SGHRS, CDR2 YFSETQ, per germline. DNA for the CDR3: TGCGCCAGCAGCTTGGGGACTAGCGGGAGGGTATTCGAGACCCAGTACTTC. Protein product: CASSLGTSGRVFETQYF.

The J gene is TRBJ1-2, the V gene TRBV6-1, with D possibly being TRBD1 (6 bases). Trimming stripped 6 bases from V and 5 bases from J, with 13 bases between. Germline assignment: CDR1 MNHNS and CDR2 SASEGT. This CDR3 is built from 13 residues. CDR3 in amino acids: CASSEQGLYGYTF. The CDR3, as DNA: TGTGCCAGCAGCGAACAGGGTCTTTATGGCTACACCTTC.

The V and J genes are TRBV4-1 and TRBJ1-1, with D perhaps matching TRBD1 (5 bases). Trimming pared 1 base from V and 5 bases from J, leaving 17 bases between. Germline V gene sequence: CDR1 MGHRA, CDR2 YSYEKL. The CDR3 totals 16 residues. Here the CDR3 DNA reads TGCGCCAGCAGCCAAGTAGGTAGGGGAGGTGGGACTGAAGCTTTCTTT. Its translation: CASSQVGRGGGTEAFF.

This chain links TRBV5-5 with TRBJ2-5, with 10 bases identical to TRBD2. Trimming removed 4 bases from V and 4 bases from J; junction bases left unmatched: 13. Germline values: CDR1 SGHKS, CDR2 YYEKEE (reference sequence). This CDR3 is built from 17 residues. CDR3 amino acids: CASSRQRGGLSGETQYF. Written as DNA, the CDR3 is TGTGCCAGCAGCCGCCAGCGGGGGGGACTGAGTGGAGAGACCCAGTACTTC.

V is TRBV11-3 and J is TRBJ2-1; the match to TRBD2 covers 8 bases. Germline loops: CDR1 SGHNT, CDR2 YENEEA. The CDR3 loop spans 15 amino acids. The trim removed 3 bases at V and 3 bases at J, leaving 4 bases unmatched. CDR3 nucleotide sequence: TGTGCCAGCAGCTTTCGGCTAGCGGGCTACAATGAGCAGTTCTTC. Encoded protein: CASSFRLAGYNEQFF.